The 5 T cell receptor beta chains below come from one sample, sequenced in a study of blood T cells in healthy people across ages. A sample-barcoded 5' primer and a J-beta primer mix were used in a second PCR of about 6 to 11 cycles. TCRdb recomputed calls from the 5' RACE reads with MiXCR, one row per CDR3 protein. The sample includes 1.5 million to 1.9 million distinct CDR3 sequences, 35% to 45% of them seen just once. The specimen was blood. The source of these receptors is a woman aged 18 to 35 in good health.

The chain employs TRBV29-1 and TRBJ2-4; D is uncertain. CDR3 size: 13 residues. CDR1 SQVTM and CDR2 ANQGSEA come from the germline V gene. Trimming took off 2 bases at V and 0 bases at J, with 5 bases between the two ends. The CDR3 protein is CSVEHSAKNIQYF. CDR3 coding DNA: TGCAGCGTTGAACATTCAGCCAAAAACATTCAGTACTTC.

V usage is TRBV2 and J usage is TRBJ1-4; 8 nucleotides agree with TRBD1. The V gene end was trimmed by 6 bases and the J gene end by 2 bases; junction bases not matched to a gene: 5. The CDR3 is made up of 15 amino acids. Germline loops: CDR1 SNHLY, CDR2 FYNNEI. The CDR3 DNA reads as TGTGCCAGCAGGGTACAGGGGGGGACTAATGAAAAACTGTTTTTT. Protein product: CASRVQGGTNEKLFF.

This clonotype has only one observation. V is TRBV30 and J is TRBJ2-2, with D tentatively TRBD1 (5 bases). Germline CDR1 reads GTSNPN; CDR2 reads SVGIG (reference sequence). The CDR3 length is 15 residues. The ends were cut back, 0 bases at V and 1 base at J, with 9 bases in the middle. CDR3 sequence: CAWSVRGLNTGELFF. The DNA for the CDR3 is TGTGCCTGGAGTGTAAGGGGATTGAACACCGGGGAGCTGTTTTTT.

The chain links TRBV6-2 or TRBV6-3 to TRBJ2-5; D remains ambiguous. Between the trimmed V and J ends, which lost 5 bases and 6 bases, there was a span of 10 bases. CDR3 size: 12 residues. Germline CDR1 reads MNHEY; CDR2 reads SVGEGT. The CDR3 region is CASSATSKTQYF. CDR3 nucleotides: TGTGCCAGCAGTGCCACAAGTAAGACCCAGTACTTC.

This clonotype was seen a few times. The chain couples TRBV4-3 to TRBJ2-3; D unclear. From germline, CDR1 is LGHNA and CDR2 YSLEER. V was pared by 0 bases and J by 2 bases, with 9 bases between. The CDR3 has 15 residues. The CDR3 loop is CASSQDWADTDTQYF. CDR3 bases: TGCGCCAGCAGCCAAGATTGGGCAGACACAGATACGCAGTATTTT.